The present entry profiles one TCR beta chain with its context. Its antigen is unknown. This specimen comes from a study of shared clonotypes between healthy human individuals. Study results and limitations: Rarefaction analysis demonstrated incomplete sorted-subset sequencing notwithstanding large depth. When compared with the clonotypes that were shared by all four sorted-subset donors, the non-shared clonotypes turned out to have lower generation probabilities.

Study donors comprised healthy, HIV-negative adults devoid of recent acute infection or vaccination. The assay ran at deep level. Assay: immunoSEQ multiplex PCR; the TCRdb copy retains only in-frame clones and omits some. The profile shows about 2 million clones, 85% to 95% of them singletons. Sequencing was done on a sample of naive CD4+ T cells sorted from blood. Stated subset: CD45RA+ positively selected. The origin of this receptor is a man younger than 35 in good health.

The CDR3 DNA reads as TGTGCCAGCAGCCAGGACAGGGCAACTAATGAAAAACTGTTTTTT. Residues: CASSQDRATNEKLFF. The genes are TRBV7-2 and TRBJ1-4, with TRBD1 identical over 8 bases. CDR1 SGHTA and CDR2 FQGNSA come from the germline V gene. V shed 5 bases, J shed 0 bases, and the junction held 2 bases outside the gene matches. This CDR3 has 15 residues.